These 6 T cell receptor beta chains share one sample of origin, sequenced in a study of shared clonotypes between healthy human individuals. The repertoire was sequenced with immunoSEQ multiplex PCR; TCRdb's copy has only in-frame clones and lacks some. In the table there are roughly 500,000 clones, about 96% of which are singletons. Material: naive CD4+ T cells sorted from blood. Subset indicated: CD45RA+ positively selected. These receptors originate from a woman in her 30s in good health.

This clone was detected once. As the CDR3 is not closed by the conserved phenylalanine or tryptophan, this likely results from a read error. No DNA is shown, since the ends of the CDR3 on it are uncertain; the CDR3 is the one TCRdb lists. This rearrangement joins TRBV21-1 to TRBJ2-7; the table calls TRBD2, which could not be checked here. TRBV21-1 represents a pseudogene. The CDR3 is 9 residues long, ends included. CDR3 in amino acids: CASSVGGEI.

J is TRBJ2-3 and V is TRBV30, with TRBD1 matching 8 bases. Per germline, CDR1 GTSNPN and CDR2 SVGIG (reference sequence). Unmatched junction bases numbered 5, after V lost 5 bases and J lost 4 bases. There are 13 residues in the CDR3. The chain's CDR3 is CAWGGQGSDTQYF. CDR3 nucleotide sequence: TGTGCCTGGGGCGGACAGGGATCAGATACGCAGTATTTT.

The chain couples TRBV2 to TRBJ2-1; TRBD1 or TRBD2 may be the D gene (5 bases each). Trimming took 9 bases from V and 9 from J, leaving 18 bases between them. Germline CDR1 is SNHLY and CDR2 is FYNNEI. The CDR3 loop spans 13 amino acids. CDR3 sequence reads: CASGAGRRSEQFF. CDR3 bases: TGTGCCAGTGGGGCAGGGAGACGGAGTGAGCAGTTCTTC.

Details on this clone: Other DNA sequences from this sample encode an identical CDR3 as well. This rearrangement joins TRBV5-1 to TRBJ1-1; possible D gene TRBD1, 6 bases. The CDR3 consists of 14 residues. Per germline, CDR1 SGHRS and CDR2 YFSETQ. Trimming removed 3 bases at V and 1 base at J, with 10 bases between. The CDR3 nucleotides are TGCGCCAGCAGCTCGGGACAACCGAACACTGAAGCTTTCTTT. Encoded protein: CASSSGQPNTEAFF.

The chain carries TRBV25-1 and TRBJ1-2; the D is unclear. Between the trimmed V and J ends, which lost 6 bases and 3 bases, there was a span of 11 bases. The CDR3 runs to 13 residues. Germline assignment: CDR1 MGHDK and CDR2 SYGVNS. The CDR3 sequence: CASSPSLDYGYTF. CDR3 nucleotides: TGTGCCAGCAGCCCCTCTTTAGACTATGGCTACACCTTC.

CDR3: CASSVETADTQYF. The DNA of the CDR3 is TGTGCCAGCAGCGTAGAGACAGCGGATACGCAGTATTTT. The J gene is TRBJ2-3, the V gene TRBV9; D may be TRBD1 (5 bases). Germline values: CDR1 SGDLS, CDR2 YYNGEE. The ends were cut back, 0 bases at V and 6 bases at J, with 8 bases in the middle. The CDR3 has 13 residues.